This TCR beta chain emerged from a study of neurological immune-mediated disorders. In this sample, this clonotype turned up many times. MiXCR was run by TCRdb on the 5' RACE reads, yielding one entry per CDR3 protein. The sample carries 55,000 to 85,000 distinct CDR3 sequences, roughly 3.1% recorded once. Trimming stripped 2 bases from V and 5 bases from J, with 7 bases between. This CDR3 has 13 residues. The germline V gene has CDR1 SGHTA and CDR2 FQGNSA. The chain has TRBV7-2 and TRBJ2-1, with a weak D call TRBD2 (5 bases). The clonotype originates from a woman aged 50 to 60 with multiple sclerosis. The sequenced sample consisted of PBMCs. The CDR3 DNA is TGTGCCAGCAGCTTAATGAGGGACAATGAGCAGTTCTTC. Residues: CASSLMRDNEQFF.